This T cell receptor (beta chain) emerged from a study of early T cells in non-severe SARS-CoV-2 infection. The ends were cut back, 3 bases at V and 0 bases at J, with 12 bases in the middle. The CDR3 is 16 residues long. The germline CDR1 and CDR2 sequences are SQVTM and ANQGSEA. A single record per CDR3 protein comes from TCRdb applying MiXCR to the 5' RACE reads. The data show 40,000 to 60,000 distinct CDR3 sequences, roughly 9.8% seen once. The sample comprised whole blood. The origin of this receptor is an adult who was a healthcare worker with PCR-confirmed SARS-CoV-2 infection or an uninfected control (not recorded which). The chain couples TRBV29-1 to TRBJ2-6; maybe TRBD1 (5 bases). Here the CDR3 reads CSVEATESSGANVLTF. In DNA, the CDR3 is TGCAGCGTTGAGGCGACAGAGAGCTCTGGGGCCAACGTCCTGACTTTC.